Described below is a single TCR beta chain sequence and its context. These data belong to a study of shared clonotypes between healthy human individuals. CD45RO-negative, CCR7-selected cells formed the naive CD8 fraction, which excluded terminally differentiated effector memory CD45RA+ cells. Healthy adults negative for HIV, lacking recent acute infections or vaccinations, served as donors. The protocol was immunoSEQ multiplex PCR, while the TCRdb copy is restricted to in-frame clones and leaves out a portion. The sample yields some 740,000 clones, around 93% seen once. The sample taken for sequencing was naive CD8+ T cells sorted from blood. The TCR originated in a young man in good health.

This CDR3 reads CASSPIIVRRLEYQTQYF. CDR3 DNA: TGTGCCAGCAGCCCAATAATAGTCCGAAGACTGGAATATCAGACCCAGTACTTC. The chain recombines TRBV7-9 with TRBJ2-5; D is unclear. Germline V gives CDR1 SEHNR, CDR2 FQNEAQ (reference sequence). Trimming stripped 5 bases from V and 6 bases from J, with 28 bases between. The CDR3 has 18 residues. Full variable domain (rest looked up from reference TRBV7-9 and TRBJ2-5): DTGVSQNPRHKITKRGQNVTFRCDPISEHNRLYWYRQTLGQGPEFLTYFQNEAQLEKSRLLSDRFSAERPKGSFSTLEIQRTEQGDSAMYLCASSPIIVRRLEYQTQYFGPGTRLLVL.